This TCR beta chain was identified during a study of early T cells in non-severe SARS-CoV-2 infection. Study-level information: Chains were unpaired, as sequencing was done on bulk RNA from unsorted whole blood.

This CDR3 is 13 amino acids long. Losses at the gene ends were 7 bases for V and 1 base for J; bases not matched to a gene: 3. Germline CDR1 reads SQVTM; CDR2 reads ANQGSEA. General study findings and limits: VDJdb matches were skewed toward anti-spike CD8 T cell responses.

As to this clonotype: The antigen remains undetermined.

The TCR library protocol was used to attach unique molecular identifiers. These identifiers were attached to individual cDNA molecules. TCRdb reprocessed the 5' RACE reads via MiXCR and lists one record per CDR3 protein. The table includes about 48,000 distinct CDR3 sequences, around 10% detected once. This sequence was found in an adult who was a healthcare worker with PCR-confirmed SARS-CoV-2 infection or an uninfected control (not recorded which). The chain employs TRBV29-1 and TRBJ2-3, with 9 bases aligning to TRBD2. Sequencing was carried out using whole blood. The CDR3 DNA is TGCAGCGCTGCTAGCGGGGGCACAGATACGCAGTATTTT. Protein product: CSAASGGTDTQYF.